A selection of T cell receptor beta chains follows, all from one sample in a study of shared clonotypes between healthy human individuals. Using immunoSEQ multiplex PCR, the repertoire was profiled, and TCRdb retains in-frame clones only, with some absent. The sample includes about 2 million clones, roughly 95% seen only once; the top ten take more than 0.9%. The sample consisted of naive CD8+ T cells sorted from blood. These receptors were obtained from a young man in good health. Each CDR3 is given with its conserved first and last residue. A D gene is named only where the DNA matches it firmly. The size of a clone is reported for some rows only, either as once, few or many, or as a class for expanded clones.

D gene,V gene,clone size,J gene,CDR3 DNA,CDR3 protein
TRBD2,TRBV7-9,.,TRBJ2-1,TGTGCCAGCAGCTTAGAAGTCGGACTAGCGGGCAATGAGCAGTTCTTC,CASSLEVGLAGNEQFF
.,TRBV4-1,.,TRBJ2-7,TGCGCCAGCAGCCAAGAAAACAGGGAGTACGAGCAGTACTTC,CASSQENREYEQYF
.,TRBV19,.,TRBJ2-1,TGTGCCACCTTAAATACGGCCGGTTCTGGGTCCTACAATGAGCAGTTCTTC,CATLNTAGSGSYNEQFF
TRBD1,TRBV6-5,.,TRBJ2-5,TGTGCCAGCGGCTGGGACAGCCAAGAGACCCAGTACTTC,CASGWDSQETQYF
TRBD1,TRBV4-1,.,TRBJ1-6,TGCGCCAGCAGCCAAGAATTGGACAGGGGTTGGAATTCACCCCTCCACTTT,CASSQELDRGWNSPLHF
.,TRBV5-6,.,TRBJ2-7,TGTGCCAGCAGCTATAGGTACGAGCAGTACTTC,CASSYRYEQYF
.,TRBV30,.,TRBJ1-1,TGTGCCTGGAGTGAAAAGTGGGGGACACTAATGAACACTGAAGCTTTCTTT,CAWSEKWGTLMNTEAFF
.,TRBV2,.,TRBJ2-2,TGTGCCAGCACGCAAACCGAAAACACCGGGGAGCTGTTTTTT,CASTQTENTGELFF
.,TRBV4-1,.,TRBJ2-7,TGCGCCAGCAGCCAAGGACCACTTATCGAGCAGTACTTC,CASSQGPLIEQYF
.,TRBV30,.,TRBJ1-5,TGTGCCTGGAGTGTAGAGTGGAGCAATCAGCCCCAGCATTTT,CAWSVEWSNQPQHF
.,TRBV2,.,TRBJ1-4,TGTGCCAGCACCGACGGGAGGGGCTATAATGAAAAACTGTTTTTT,CASTDGRGYNEKLFF
.,TRBV19,once,TRBJ2-1,TGTGCCAGTAGGAAAGCTCCGGGGAGCTCCTACAATGAGCAGTTCTTC,CASRKAPGSSYNEQFF
.,TRBV5-1,.,TRBJ2-3,TGCGCCAGCAGCCTCGGACTGGGAGATACGCAGTATTTT,CASSLGLGDTQYF
.,TRBV28,.,TRBJ2-1,TGTGCCAGCAGTTTTAGGAGGAATGAGCAGTTCTTC,CASSFRRNEQFF
TRBD2,TRBV6-4,.,TRBJ2-3,TGTGCCAGCAGTGACGAGACAGGGAGGAGAGAACTAGCGGGACCAGGCCCCGCAGATACGCAGTATTTT,CASSDETGRRELAGPGPADTQYF
TRBD2,TRBV6-1,once,TRBJ2-7,TGTGCCAGTGCGTTGGGTCCGGGAGGCTACGAGCAGTACTTC,CASALGPGGYEQYF
.,TRBV28,.,TRBJ2-5,TGTGCCAGCATGCCACAGGGAGGTGGGGAGACCCAGTACTTC,CASMPQGGGETQYF
.,TRBV9,.,TRBJ2-3,TGTGCCAGCAGCGTAGGGGAGGGGGGCACAGATACGCAGTATTTT,CASSVGEGGTDTQYF
TRBD2,TRBV4-1,.,TRBJ2-1,TGCGCCAGCAGCCTGGCTGCCGGGACTAGCGGATACAATGAGCAGTTCTTC,CASSLAAGTSGYNEQFF
.,TRBV5-1,once,TRBJ2-3,TGCGCCAGCAGCTTGGCGGGGACAGATACGCAGTATTTT,CASSLAGTDTQYF
.,TRBV4-2,.,TRBJ2-7,TGTGCCAGCAGCCAAGATGCAGGGACTCCCTACGAGCAGTACTTC,CASSQDAGTPYEQYF
.,TRBV5-6,.,TRBJ2-5,TGTGCCAGCAGTCTTTGGGGACAACTCCAAGAGACCCAGTACTTC,CASSLWGQLQETQYF
.,TRBV7-2,.,TRBJ1-4,TGTGCCAGCAGCCCGGCTAGGTGGGCGGCTAATGAAAAACTGTTTTTT,CASSPARWAANEKLFF
TRBD2,TRBV27,.,TRBJ2-1,TGTGCCAGCAGTCCTACTCTAGCGGGAAGGATAGATGAGCAGTTCTTC,CASSPTLAGRIDEQFF
.,TRBV5-4,.,TRBJ1-3,TGTGCCAGCAGAGCAGGAAACACCATATATTTT,CASRAGNTIYF
.,TRBV7-2,.,TRBJ2-1,TGTGCCAGCACCCAGTCCGCGGGCAATGAGCAGTTCTTC,CASTQSAGNEQFF
.,TRBV13,.,TRBJ1-2,TGTGCCAGCAGCTTCAACAGTTACTATGGCTACACCTTC,CASSFNSYYGYTF
.,TRBV7-9,.,TRBJ2-7,TGTGCCAGCAGCGGAAGCCCTAGATATTCCTCCTACGAGCAGTACTTC,CASSGSPRYSSYEQYF
.,TRBV7-9,.,TRBJ1-1,TGTGCCAGCAGCGCTATTTCGGTGGGCGACACTGAAGCTTTCTTT,CASSAISVGDTEAFF
TRBD2,TRBV30,.,TRBJ2-5,TGTGCCTGGAGTGCAGCGGGGTTCCAAGAGACCCAGTACTTC,CAWSAAGFQETQYF
TRBD1,TRBV7-9,.,TRBJ2-6,TGTGCCAGCAGCGCAGACAGGGGGCATTCTGGGGCCAACGTCCTGACTTTC,CASSADRGHSGANVLTF
.,TRBV7-9,.,TRBJ1-1,TGTGCCAGCAGCTTAGCGGGGGGGCAGGGCCAATCCGAGGGGACTGAAGCTTTCTTT,CASSLAGGQGQSEGTEAFF
.,TRBV2,.,TRBJ2-7,TGTGCCAGCAGTGAACACGGGGAAAGGTCCTACGAGCAGTACTTC,CASSEHGERSYEQYF
.,TRBV5-4,.,TRBJ2-1,TGTGCCAGCAGCCCGGGGGACAGAAACAATGAGCAGTTCTTC,CASSPGDRNNEQFF
.,TRBV10-1,.,TRBJ2-5,TGCGCCAGCAGTGAGTCGATTGAGACCCAGTACTTC,CASSESIETQYF
.,TRBV5-5,.,TRBJ2-7,TGTGCCAGCAGCTCCAATCCGTGGGGGGAGAGCTACGAGCAGTACTTC,CASSSNPWGESYEQYF
.,TRBV29-1,.,TRBJ2-3,TGCAGCGTTGGAAGGACAGTACCCAGCACAGATACGCAGTATTTT,CSVGRTVPSTDTQYF
.,TRBV2,.,TRBJ2-7,TGTGCCAGCAGTGGGACACCGATGCTAAACTACGAGCAGTACTTC,CASSGTPMLNYEQYF
.,TRBV4-1,.,TRBJ1-1,TGCGCCAGCAGCCAAGAAACCCGTATTATGAACACTGAAGCTTTCTTT,CASSQETRIMNTEAFF
.,TRBV27,.,TRBJ2-3,TGTGCCAGCAGTTCCCCTAGCACAGATACGCAGTATTTT,CASSSPSTDTQYF
TRBD1,TRBV27,.,TRBJ2-4,TGTGCCAGCAGTTTAGTGGACAGGGGAGGGGACATTCAGTACTTC,CASSLVDRGGDIQYF
TRBD1,TRBV5-4,.,TRBJ2-7,TGTGCCAGCAGCTTCCGTATCGGGACAGGGGGTGACGAGCAGTACTTC,CASSFRIGTGGDEQYF
.,TRBV30,.,TRBJ1-6,TGTGCCTGGAGTACCCCTAATATGAGGAAAGGGATTCGAGAGTCACCCCTCCACTTT,CAWSTPNMRKGIRESPLHF
.,TRBV11-2,.,TRBJ2-7,TGTGCCAGCAGCTTAGGCCGAGCAGGGACCATCTACGAGCAGTACTTC,CASSLGRAGTIYEQYF
.,TRBV6-5,.,TRBJ2-1,TGTGCCAGCTCCTACAATGAGCAGTTCTTC,CASSYNEQFF
TRBD2,TRBV28,.,TRBJ2-7,TGTGCCAGCAGTACCGGGACTAGCGGGACCTCCTACGAGCAGTACTTC,CASSTGTSGTSYEQYF
.,TRBV6-1,.,TRBJ1-4,TGTGCCAGCAGTGAGTGGACGGCGGTTTTGCTGTTTTTT,CASSEWTAVLLFF